The present T cell receptor (beta chain) was sequenced within a study of cytomegalovirus exposure and HLA in healthy donors (dated by TCRdb to the late 2010s). In the study overall: A later analysis indicated that the roughly 120 validation repertoires were generated on the platform also employed for the approximately 700 repertoires of the first cohort. The study combined high-throughput TCR immunosequencing, statistical association of individual TCRs with disease status, and machine learning to predict cytomegalovirus infection status. The aim of the study was to test whether cataloging public T cell receptors could identify signatures of past pathogen exposure. Besides the first cohort of hundreds of subjects, a separate validation cohort made up of over 100 different subjects was used. Broad study findings and their caveats: Most TCR sequences were seen in very few donors, while some public TCRs were found in many individuals. Of the cluster scores, roughly 95% were above 0 in a later analysis, which found that TCRs clustered in the first cohort also tended to co-occur in the 120 validation repertoires. The authors suggested that the approach could potentially be generalized to other disease states and immunological phenotypes. The validation cohort had no HLA typing available for a later analysis, so co-occurrence within that cohort was assessed over all 120 or so repertoires. The study listed 150 to 200 TCR beta chains as associated with cytomegalovirus. In vitro tests confirmed that a few of the cytomegalovirus-associated TCR beta chains recognize cytomegalovirus antigens. Cytomegalovirus status was reported to be diagnosed by the classifier with high specificity and sensitivity in both the original and validation cohorts.

Donors formed part of the validation cohort, which comprised over a hundred subjects and was distinct from the first cohort of some 700 subjects. Turning to this clone: Its antigen remains unidentified. No per-base quality is available; no much larger clone lies one base away.

CDR1 and CDR2 (SGHNT, YYREEE) derive from the germline V gene (reference sequence). V loses 4 bases at its end and J loses 3 bases; junction bases beyond the gene matches: 13. Inclusive of the bounding cysteine and phenylalanine, the CDR3 is 17 residues long. CDR3 DNA is the only sequence kept; it has 51 bases, read in frame from the first base. Library method: the immunoSEQ multiplex PCR assay. Per the original workflow: A statistical classification framework was developed to diagnose cytomegalovirus status using the catalog of TCR beta chain sequences. TCRdb's version of the immuneACCESS table is confined to in-frame rearrangements and falls short of the full clone set. An unresolved V gene accounts for under half of the shortfall where checked; the remainder is of unknown origin. That table is the source of V, J and clone size, and D and trimming were worked out from the DNA. The sample profile shows 250,000 to 350,000 clones; roughly 90% of them were found once. Together, the top ten hold more than 0.8% of the sample.

This receptor was taken from a woman between 18 and 29 years old in good health and CMV-seronegative. Recombination linked TRBV5-4 to TRBJ2-1; 7 nucleotides in the junction match TRBD2. The specimen was PBMCs. CDR3 loop: CASSAPTGAGVYNEQFF. In nucleotides, the sequence is TGTGCCAGCAGCGCGCCTACCGGCGCGGGGGTCTACAATGAGCAGTTCTTC.